Listed below are T cell receptor beta chains from one sample, sequenced in a study of CD8 T cells in ankylosing spondylitis. From the 5' RACE reads, TCRdb called clonotypes with MiXCR, one entry per CDR3 protein. The sample holds some 200,000 distinct CDR3 sequences, around 13% seen once. The source material was blood, either unsorted or a sorted T cell fraction (not recorded which). These TCRs come from a male donor with ankylosing spondylitis or in good health (not recorded which). Both conserved end residues are part of each CDR3. Each record gives: J gene, clone size, V gene, D gene, CDR3 DNA, CDR3 protein. The D gene is left open where the match is weak. Rows may omit the clone size; those that give it use once, few, many or a size class.

>TRBJ2-2|few|TRBV4-1|.
TGCGCCAGCAGCCATAAACAGGGTGGCACCGGGGAGCTGTTTTTT
CASSHKQGGTGELFF
>TRBJ2-3|.|TRBV5-5|.
TGTGCCAGCAGCTTGGATGGGGGAGGAAGAGGTACAGATACGCAGTATTTT
CASSLDGGGRGTDTQYF
>TRBJ2-3|many|TRBV25-1|.
TGTGCCAGCAGTGAGTCCGGTGAGCAGCGCACAGATACGCAGTATTTT
CASSESGEQRTDTQYF
>TRBJ2-5|.|TRBV12-3/TRBV12-4|.
TGTGCCAGCAGCCGTTATCGTGGGCCCGAGGAAACCCAGTACTTC
CASSRYRGPEETQYF
>TRBJ2-1|few|TRBV7-2|TRBD1
TGTGCCAGCAGCCCGACGGGACAGGGTTTGAGGGAGCAGTTCTTC
CASSPTGQGLREQFF
>TRBJ2-1|many|TRBV7-2|TRBD1
TGTGCCAGCAGCCAACCGGGACAGCACAATGAGCAGTTCTTC
CASSQPGQHNEQFF
>TRBJ2-7|.|TRBV5-6|TRBD1
TGTGCCAGCAGCGACCGGGACAGGGCTTCCTACGAGCAGTACTTC
CASSDRDRASYEQYF
>TRBJ1-2|few|TRBV6-2/TRBV6-3|.
TGTGCCAGCAGTCGATGGAGGGCTACTATCTATGGCTACACCTTC
CASSRWRATIYGYTF
>TRBJ1-2|many|TRBV7-2|TRBD1
TGTGCCAGCAGCCCCGGGACAGTCTATGGCTACACCTTC
CASSPGTVYGYTF
>TRBJ2-6|few|TRBV12-3/TRBV12-4|.
TGTGCCAGCAGTTTCTCCCTCGACAGGCCCTCTGGGGCCAACGTCCTGACTTTC
CASSFSLDRPSGANVLTF
>TRBJ1-5|few|TRBV4-1|.
TGCGCCAGCAGCCTAAGAGCTGGGGGAGTTAGTCAGCCCCAGCATTTT
CASSLRAGGVSQPQHF
>TRBJ2-3|few|TRBV27|.
TGTGCCAGCAGACCTGGGGGGGGGCAAGATACGCAGTATTTT
CASRPGGGQDTQYF
>TRBJ1-1|few|TRBV7-9|.
TGTGCCAGCAGCACCTTCAGGGGTGACACTGAAGCTTTCTTT
CASSTFRGDTEAFF
>TRBJ2-1|many|TRBV5-1|.
TGCGCCAGCAGCTTGGGGGGACTTCAAAACGATGAGCAGTTCTTC
CASSLGGLQNDEQFF
>TRBJ2-2|many|TRBV4-1|.
TGCGCCACCCAGGGTGGGATCCCCACCGGGGAGCTGTTTTTT
CATQGGIPTGELFF
>TRBJ1-1|many|TRBV9|.
TGTGCCAGCAGCGGCGGAGGCTCTGAAGCTTTCTTT
CASSGGGSEAFF
>TRBJ2-2|.|TRBV5-5|TRBD1
TGTGCCAGCAGACTTGACAGGGAGCGGAGGCTGTTTTTT
CASRLDRERRLFF
>TRBJ1-5|many|TRBV6-4|.
TGTGCCAGCAGCCCCGGGACTGGGAATCAGCCCCAGCATTTT
CASSPGTGNQPQHF
>TRBJ2-1|.|TRBV10-3|.
TGTGCCATCAGTGAGGGCCCCCCTACGGCTAATGAGCAGTTCTTC
CAISEGPPTANEQFF
>TRBJ1-5|few|TRBV27|.
TGTGCCAGCAGTTCCCGTACGGGATTCAATCAGCCCCAGCATTTT
CASSSRTGFNQPQHF
>TRBJ2-5|.|TRBV5-1|TRBD1
TGCGCCAGCAGCTTGGACGGGACAGGGTACCAAGAGACCCAGTACTTC
CASSLDGTGYQETQYF
>TRBJ1-6|.|TRBV4-2|.
TGTGCCAGCAGCCAAAGTCAGGCGACCATTAATTCACCCCTCCACTTT
CASSQSQATINSPLHF
>TRBJ2-5|.|TRBV27|.
TGTGCCAGCATGCCGACCCTTCAAGAGACCCAGTACTTC
CASMPTLQETQYF
>TRBJ2-3|few|TRBV12-3/TRBV12-4|.
TGTGCCAGCAGTCCCGGGACACTTACAGATACGCAGTATTTT
CASSPGTLTDTQYF
>TRBJ1-1|many|TRBV12-3/TRBV12-4|.
TGTGCCAGCAGTATAACGCCCGGCGACACTGAAGCTTTCTTT
CASSITPGDTEAFF
>TRBJ1-5|many|TRBV7-9|.
TGTGCCAGCAGCTTCTTGGGGCAGCCCCAGCATTTT
CASSFLGQPQHF
>TRBJ2-3|.|TRBV27|.
TGTGCCAGCAGTGGCTTCGGGACTTTGGGGCCCACAGATACGCAGTATTTT
CASSGFGTLGPTDTQYF
>TRBJ2-3|few|TRBV7-8|TRBD2
TGTGCCAGCAGCGACAGCATACTAGCGGGGGTTATAGATACGCAGTATTTT
CASSDSILAGVIDTQYF
>TRBJ2-3|few|TRBV4-1|.
TGCGCCAGCAGCCAAACTAGTCATCCAGATACGCAGTATTTT
CASSQTSHPDTQYF
>TRBJ1-1|.|TRBV6-5|.
TGTGCCAGCAGTTACTTGCCGGGGCAGCGCAACACTGAAGCTTTCTTT
CASSYLPGQRNTEAFF
>TRBJ1-1|.|TRBV7-2|.
TGTGCCAGCAGCTCTACAGTTTTCTTGAACACTGAAGCTTTCTTT
CASSSTVFLNTEAFF
>TRBJ2-1|many|TRBV4-2|.
TGTGCCACCCCGGGGTTAGCCCCCCTCGATGAGCAGTTCTTC
CATPGLAPLDEQFF
>TRBJ1-2|many|TRBV12-3/TRBV12-4|TRBD1
TGTGCCAGCAGTCCCCCTGTGGGACAGGGGGTTGGCTACACCTTC
CASSPPVGQGVGYTF
>TRBJ2-3|few|TRBV6-1|TRBD2
TGTGCCAGCCACAGCGGGGGGGCAACAGATACGCAGTATTTT
CASHSGGATDTQYF
>TRBJ2-3|few|TRBV28|TRBD1
TGTGCCAGCACCCTAGACAGGGGTAGGGCAGATACGCAGTATTTT
CASTLDRGRADTQYF
>TRBJ2-1|few|TRBV7-9|TRBD1
TGTGCCAGCAGCTCGGACAGGGCCGCCGGTGAGCAGTTCTTC
CASSSDRAAGEQFF
>TRBJ2-7|few|TRBV27|TRBD1
TGTGCCAGCAGTCGGGAGACAGGGGCTCCCTACGAGCAGTACTTC
CASSRETGAPYEQYF
>TRBJ2-1|few|TRBV5-6|.
TGTGCCAGCACCGGAGGCCCACATGAGCAGTTCTTC
CASTGGPHEQFF
>TRBJ2-5|.|TRBV20-1|.
TGCAGTGCTAGTATGCAGGGAGGGGGAGAAGAGACCCAGTACTTC
CSASMQGGGEETQYF
>TRBJ2-1|many|TRBV4-1|.
TGCGCCAGCAGCCAAGAGGTAGCCTACAATGAGCAGTTCTTC
CASSQEVAYNEQFF
>TRBJ2-7|.|TRBV7-8|TRBD1
TGTGCCAGCAGCCCAACCAGGGGGTTATCCTACGAGCAGTACTTC
CASSPTRGLSYEQYF
>TRBJ2-4|.|TRBV11-2|TRBD1
TGTGCCAGCAGCTATGACAGGGGGCTGGCCAAAAACATTCAGTACTTC
CASSYDRGLAKNIQYF
>TRBJ2-3|.|TRBV20-1|TRBD2
TGCAGTGCCGCCTACGCCGGGACTAGCGGCCTCACAGATACGCAGTATTTT
CSAAYAGTSGLTDTQYF
>TRBJ2-7|.|TRBV5-1|.
TGCGCCAGCAGCTTGGACGTAGGCCCTCTCTACGAGCAGTACTTC
CASSLDVGPLYEQYF
>TRBJ2-3|.|TRBV6-1|.
TGTGCCAGCAGTGAACTAACAGGCGGCACAGATACGCAGTATTTT
CASSELTGGTDTQYF
>TRBJ2-5|.|TRBV7-2|TRBD2
TGTGCCAGCAGACCTCTAGCGGGAGGGCCTGAGACCCAGTACTTC
CASRPLAGGPETQYF
>TRBJ1-1|.|TRBV6-5|.
TGTGCCAGCAGGGGAGCGGGCACTGAAGCTTTCTTT
CASRGAGTEAFF
>TRBJ2-2|.|TRBV7-9|.
TGTGCCAGCAGCTCCCGTGACGGGACTGTGAACACCGGGGAGCTGTTTTTT
CASSSRDGTVNTGELFF
>TRBJ2-2|few|TRBV6-5|.
TGTGCCAGCAGTTATAGGGAAAACACCGGGGAGCTGTTTTTT
CASSYRENTGELFF
>TRBJ1-1|.|TRBV7-9|.
TGTGCCAGCAGCTTAGAAAGGGGAATGAACACTGAAGCTTTCTTT
CASSLERGMNTEAFF
>TRBJ1-1|medium-sized|TRBV19|.
TGTGCCAGTAGTATGAGGAGGAGTGAAGCTTTCTTT
CASSMRRSEAFF
>TRBJ2-7|few|TRBV12-3/TRBV12-4|.
TGTGCCAGCAGTCCTAGTCGGGGCCACGAGCAGTACTTC
CASSPSRGHEQYF
>TRBJ1-2|many|TRBV5-1|.
TGCGCCAGCAGCTTGGTTGACACTGGGCTTTATGGCTACACCTTC
CASSLVDTGLYGYTF
>TRBJ2-2|few|TRBV19|TRBD1
TGTGCCAGTAGCTCTTACAGGGGGCACGGGGAGCTGTTTTTT
CASSSYRGHGELFF
>TRBJ2-2|few|TRBV6-2/TRBV6-3|TRBD1
TGTGCCAGCAGTTCCGGACAGGCGATGTATCCGAACACCGGGGAGCTGTTTTTT
CASSSGQAMYPNTGELFF
>TRBJ1-4|.|TRBV18|.
TGTGCCAGCTCACCAGAACAGGCAACTAATGAAAAACTGTTTTTT
CASSPEQATNEKLFF
>TRBJ1-1|.|TRBV25-1|.
TGTGCCAGCAGGGGGGATGGCACTGAAGCTTTCTTT
CASRGDGTEAFF